This entry describes one T cell receptor (beta chain). Its antigen is undetermined. The data were taken from a study of T cell responses to AZD1222 COVID-19 vaccine. At the level of the study: Some second doses came at about 4 weeks and others at about 12 weeks; these were pooled. Overall study results and limits: Donors were largely white British and mainly female; clonal diversity was possibly underestimated.

The repertoire was sequenced with immunoSEQ multiplex PCR; TCRdb's copy has only in-frame clones and lacks some. Of some 130,000 clones in the sample, around 93% were seen once. CDR1 and CDR2 from the germline V gene are SGHTA and FQGTGA. This CDR3 region has 14 residues. Trimming took 5 bases from V and 10 from J, leaving 15 bases between them. The chain combines TRBV7-3 with TRBJ1-6; a possible D gene is TRBD1 (5 bases). This TCR was sampled from an adult in good health. Specimen: peripheral blood, collected on day 0 of AZD1222 vaccination. CDR3 nucleotide sequence: TGTGCCAGCAGCCCCGGGGCAGGGAACTCACCCCTCCACTTT. It codes for CASSPGAGNSPLHF. Complete variable domain (other parts from reference TRBV7-3 and TRBJ1-6): GAGVSQTPSNKVTEKGKYVELRCDPISGHTALYWYRQSLGQGPEFLIYFQGTGAADDSGLPNDRFFAVRPEGSVSTLKIQRTERGDSAVYLCASSPGAGNSPLHFGNGTRLTVT.